Each of the 14 T cell receptor beta chains below was sequenced from the same sample in a study of blood T cell repertoires in COVID-19. The repertoire was sequenced with immunoSEQ multiplex PCR; TCRdb's copy has only in-frame clones and lacks some. The sample records around 110,000 clones, about 70% being singletons. Sequenced input: peripheral blood. The source is a human donor with acute or convalescent COVID-19. The donor label of this sample is uncertain.

The V call is TRBV2, the J call TRBJ2-1; TRBD2 matches 11 bases. The CDR3 spans 16 residues. Trimming removed 4 bases from V and 7 bases from J; junction bases left unmatched: 9. In germline, CDR1 is SNHLY, CDR2 FYNNEI. The CDR3 DNA sequence: TGTGCCAGCAGTGGCGAGACTAGCGGGGTGGGGAATGAGCAGTTCTTC. The encoded protein is CASSGETSGVGNEQFF. Complete variable domain (other parts from reference TRBV2 and TRBJ2-1): EPEVTQTPSHQVTQMGQEVILRCVPISNHLYFYWYRQILGQKVEFLVSFYNNEISEKSEIFDDQFSVERPDGSNFTLKIRSTKLEDSAMYFCASSGETSGVGNEQFFGPGTRLTVL.

This chain uses TRBV5-1 with TRBJ1-5; TRBD1 matches at 7 bases. Germline V CDR1 and CDR2: SGHRS, YFSETQ. The CDR3 loop spans 15 amino acids. J was trimmed by 7 bases and V by 3 bases; bases with no gene match: 10. CDR3 region: CASSSSGTEGQPQHF. The CDR3 DNA reads TGCGCCAGCAGCTCCTCCGGGACAGAGGGACAGCCCCAGCATTTT.

This clone has only a few counts. The CDR3: CASSQEGLQWGVQLEAFF. In DNA form, the CDR3 reads TGTGCCAGCAGCCAAGAAGGATTACAGTGGGGAGTCCAATTAGAAGCTTTCTTT. The J gene is TRBJ1-1, the V gene TRBV3-1 (or the pseudogene TRBV3-2); no firm D call. Germline CDR1 LGHDT, CDR2 YNNKEL (reference sequence). There are 18 residues in the CDR3. V gave up 0 bases and J gave up 8 bases, with 25 bases separating them.

This clone was counted at least ten times. This chain connects TRBV5-1 to TRBJ1-2; D remains ambiguous. Germline V gene lookup returns CDR1 SGHRS and CDR2 YFSETQ. Trimming removed 5 bases at V and 4 bases at J, with 9 bases between. This CDR3 spans 12 amino acids. The CDR3 loop is CASSPTAYGYTF. The CDR3 DNA reads TGCGCCAGCAGTCCAACTGCCTATGGCTACACCTTC.

The chain employs TRBV24-1 and TRBJ1-2; the D gene is possibly TRBD1 (5 bases). V lost 4 bases, J lost 7 bases, and 18 bases lay in between. CDR1 KGHDR and CDR2 SFDVKD come from the germline V gene. The CDR3 contains 15 residues. Here the CDR3 DNA reads TGTGCCACCAGTGACGACGGGACTGGTTTTAGTGGCTACACCTTC. This sequence encodes CATSDDGTGFSGYTF.

The rearrangement joins TRBV3-1 (or the pseudogene TRBV3-2) to TRBJ2-2; TRBD1 aligns across 8 bases. The CDR3 loop spans 15 amino acids. From germline, CDR1 is LGHDT and CDR2 YNNKEL (reference sequence). Losses at the gene ends were 2 bases for V and 14 bases for J; bases not matched to a gene: 13. CDR3 DNA sequence: TGTGCCAGCAGCCAAAGTTCGGGGTACAGGGGGTTCCTGTTTTTT. Protein product: CASSQSSGYRGFLFF.

The chain links TRBV24-1 to TRBJ1-4; 10 bases map to TRBD1. The germline V gene has CDR1 KGHDR and CDR2 SFDVKD. The CDR3 length is 16 residues. Trimming cost V 5 bases and J 3 bases; bases outside gene matches: 5. The CDR3 DNA sequence: TGTGCCACCAGTGCCGGGACAGGGGAGGCTAATGAAAAACTGTTTTTT. This gives the protein CATSAGTGEANEKLFF.

The chain recombines TRBV28 with TRBJ2-4, with D perhaps matching TRBD2 (6 bases). Germline lookup yields CDR1 MDHEN and CDR2 SYDVKM. This CDR3 has 13 residues. V was clipped by 4 bases and J by 9 bases, with 13 bases between them. DNA for the CDR3: TGTGCCAGCAGTTCCCCAGAGGAGGGCATTCAGTACTTC. This codes for CASSSPEEGIQYF.

V gene TRBV16 combines with J gene TRBJ1-2; 9 bases map to TRBD1. Trimming at V came to 3 bases and at J to 1 base, leaving 0 bases not matched to a gene. This CDR3 contains 14 residues. Looked up from germline, CDR1 is KGHSY and CDR2 is FQNENV. CDR3 bases: TGTGCCAGCAGCCAGGGACAGGGTAACTATGGCTACACCTTC. This sequence encodes CASSQGQGNYGYTF.

A few counts support this clone. The rearrangement joins TRBV30 to TRBJ1-1; no clear D. The V gene lost 4 bases and the J gene lost 1 base, with 10 bases spanning the gap. The CDR3 extends over 13 amino acids. Looked up from germline, CDR1 is GTSNPN and CDR2 is SVGIG (reference sequence). CDR3 amino acids: CAWTRAGNTEAFF. The CDR3 DNA is TGTGCCTGGACTCGGGCGGGGAACACTGAAGCTTTCTTT.

CDR3 amino acids: CASSRGTGLSETQYF. CDR3 in DNA: TGCGCCAGCAGCCGGGGGACAGGGCTGAGTGAGACCCAGTACTTC. This sequence joins TRBV5-1 and TRBJ2-5; 9 bases agree with TRBD1. Germline CDR1 is SGHRS and CDR2 is YFSETQ. Trimming cost V 4 bases and J 5 bases; bases outside gene matches: 9. This CDR3 region has 15 residues.

This chain connects TRBV6-5 to TRBJ1-1; 8 bases agree with TRBD1. The length of the CDR3 is 14 residues. Losses at the gene ends were 6 bases for V and 4 bases for J; bases not matched to a gene: 7. The germline CDR1 and CDR2 sequences are MNHEY and SVGAGI. CDR3 protein: CASSPGQGRTEAFF. The CDR3 DNA reads TGTGCCAGCAGCCCCGGACAGGGTCGCACTGAAGCTTTCTTT.

The V gene is TRBV3-1 (or the pseudogene TRBV3-2), the J gene TRBJ1-3, with 7 bases matching TRBD1. The CDR3 has 17 amino acids. Losses at the gene ends were 1 base for V and 2 bases for J; bases not matched to a gene: 8. Germline lookup yields CDR1 LGHDT and CDR2 YNNKEL (reference sequence). The DNA of the CDR3 is TGTGCCAGCAGCCAAGGGGGGATTACAGGGGCTGGAAACACCATATATTTT. Its protein is CASSQGGITGAGNTIYF.

The chain links TRBV13 to TRBJ2-1, with 10 positions matching TRBD2. Germline values: CDR1 PRHDT, CDR2 FYEKMQ (reference sequence). The length of the CDR3 is 15 residues. J gave up 7 bases and V 7 bases, and 10 bases lay outside the gene matches. CDR3 nucleotides: TGTGCCAGCAACCCACCTAGCGGGGGAGTTAATGAGCAGTTCTTC. Amino acid sequence: CASNPPSGGVNEQFF. The whole variable domain, remainder taken from reference TRBV13 and TRBJ2-1, is AAGVIQSPRHLIKEKRETATLKCYPIPRHDTVYWYQQGPGQDPQFLISFYEKMQSDKGSIPDRFSAQQFSDYHSELNMSSLELGDSALYFCASNPPSGGVNEQFFGPGTRLTVL.